This note documents a single T cell receptor beta chain sequence. Its matching antigen is unknown. The data originate from a study of cytomegalovirus exposure and HLA in healthy donors. Overall study findings and caveats: TRBV6-2, TRBV6-3 and other indistinguishable V segments were excluded. The dataset shows that most TCR sequences were rare, while some public TCRs occurred in many donors.

The PCR ran on 60 Vbeta and 13 Jbeta primers. Profiled with immunoSEQ multiplex PCR; TCRdb holds only in-frame clones, not every one. The sample has 240,000 or so clones, 82% seen once. Germline values: CDR1 KGHSH, CDR2 LQKENI. V lost 1 base and J lost 2, with 11 bases in between. The CDR3 covers 15 residues. This TCR was sampled from a woman aged 35 to 49 in good health and CMV-seropositive. The V call is TRBV18, the J call TRBJ2-5; TRBD2 is a possible D gene (5 bases). The specimen was PBMCs. The CDR3 here is CASSPLSGWQETQYF. The CDR3 nucleotides read TGTGCCAGCTCACCACTTTCGGGATGGCAAGAGACCCAGTACTTC.